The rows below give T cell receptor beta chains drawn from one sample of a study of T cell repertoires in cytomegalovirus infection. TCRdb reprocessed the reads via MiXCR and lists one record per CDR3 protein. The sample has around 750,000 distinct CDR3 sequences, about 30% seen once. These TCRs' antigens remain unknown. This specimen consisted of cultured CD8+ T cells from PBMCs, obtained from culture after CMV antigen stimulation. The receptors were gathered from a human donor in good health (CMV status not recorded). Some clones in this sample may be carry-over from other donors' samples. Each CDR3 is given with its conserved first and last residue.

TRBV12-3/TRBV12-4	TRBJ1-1	CASRGQAWDTEAFF
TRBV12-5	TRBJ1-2	CASDGQNYGYTF
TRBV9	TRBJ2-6	CASRDSLFSGANVLTF
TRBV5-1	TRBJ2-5	CASSWTSGGYQETQYF
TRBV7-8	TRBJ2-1	CASSLLVAGQSNPYNEQFF
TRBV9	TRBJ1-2	CASSVARETGGANYTF
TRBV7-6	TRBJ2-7	CASSRDTISYEQYF
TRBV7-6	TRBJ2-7	CASSGGGRGKEQYF
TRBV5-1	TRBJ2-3	CASRFIQAAGTDTQYF
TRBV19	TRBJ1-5	CASEGGVDIPHF
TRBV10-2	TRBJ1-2	CASSRDRVYGYTF
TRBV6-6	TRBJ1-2	CASSSTRQGLPYGYTF
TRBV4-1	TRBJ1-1	CASSPIGQKNTEAFF
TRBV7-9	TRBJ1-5	CASTPGPLPNQPQHF
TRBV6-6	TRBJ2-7	CASSPQERGGIRSYEQYF
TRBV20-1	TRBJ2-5	CSATGPMWAGGQETQYF
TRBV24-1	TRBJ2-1	CATSGRDTNGPFYNEQFF
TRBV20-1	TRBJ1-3	CSARDIDSSSGNTIYF
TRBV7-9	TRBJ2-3	CASSLELRGLTDTQYF
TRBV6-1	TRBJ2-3	CASGVERIDTQYF
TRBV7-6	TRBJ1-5	CASSVRAGLDQPQHF
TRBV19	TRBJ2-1	CASSMVANEQFF
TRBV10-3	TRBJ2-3	CAISDPGGGQYF
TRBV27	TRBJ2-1	CASSSPPVGQGLYNEQFF
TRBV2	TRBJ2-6	CASSFGAGANVLTF
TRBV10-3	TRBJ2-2	CAIRPDSSVRNTGELFF
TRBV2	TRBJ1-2	CASTDRRGDYGYTF
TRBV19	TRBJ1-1	CASHYISGYREAFF
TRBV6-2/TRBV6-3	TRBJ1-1	CASSLGRAGLTEAFF
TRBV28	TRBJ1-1	CASRGTGKVNTEAFF
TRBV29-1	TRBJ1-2	CSVEKGDYGYTF
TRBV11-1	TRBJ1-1	CASSLKGASNTEAFF